What follows describes a single T cell receptor beta chain. It lacks a known antigen. No much larger clonotype is one base removed from it; base qualities were not supplied. Looking up the germline V gene (reference sequence) yields CDR1 DFQATT and CDR2 SNEGSKA. Trimming takes 4 bases from V and 1 base from J, and the germline ends sit 6 bases apart. From the cysteine up to the phenylalanine, the CDR3 has a length of 12 residues. This entry keeps only the CDR3 DNA: 36 bases, framed from base 1. This specimen belongs to a study of precursors of human CD4 cytotoxic T cells (dated by TCRdb to between 2017 and 2018). For the wider study: In total, about 15 donors contributed CD4+ memory subsets to the bulk TCR-seq analysis. TCR-seq analysis of roughly 15 donors yielded TCRalpha and TCRbeta chain sequences (table S7). The research as a whole found: Expanded effector clonotypes accounted for a larger share of IL-7Rhigh TEMRA clonotypes than of TEM or TCM clonotypes. Compared with TCM and TEM subsets, the IL-7Rhigh and IL-7R- TEMRA subsets had more restricted TCR repertoires, with lower diversity and more expanded clonotypes. The authors noted that a human observational design cannot definitively establish the direction of differentiation between precursor and effector cells. Only about 95% of the 14 donors were included in some bulk TCR-seq comparisons, suggesting that not every subset was available for every donor.

Data came from an Illumina MiSeq. Under the source paper's analysis protocol: To quantify repertoire diversity, the Shannon-Wiener index was calculated using VDJtools. Expanded TCRbeta clonotypes were defined as those with a clonotype frequency of at least 3. The raw public reads went through TCRdb reprocessing: fastp at Q25, MiXCR clone calling, in-frame beta chains kept. Rows merge per CDR3 protein into single entries with the most common DNA and genes. The V and J calls and clone size come from TCRdb's table, not from the authors' own analysis. Here the sample has some 240 distinct CDR3 sequences; 35% occur a single time. Of the sample, around 60% is held by the ten largest clones. Bulk UMI-based TCR sequencing was performed on four sorted CD4+ memory subsets (TCM, TEM, IL-7Rhigh TEMRA, IL-7R- TEMRA) to test a precursor-effector relationship among CD4 cytotoxic T cells. The cells came from peripheral blood mononuclear cells that had been isolated from human blood.

The TCR sequence derives from a human donor in good health. The sequence is built from TRBV20-1 and TRBJ2-3; no D gene can be assigned with confidence. The sequenced sample consisted of memory CD4+ T cells from blood (PBMCs). Here the CDR3 is given as CSATQGTDTQYF. The DNA reads TGCAGTGCTACTCAGGGCACAGATACGCAGTATTTT.